The clone carrying this T cell receptor beta chain has just one count. Each recovered donor of Cohort 3 presented with two negative PCRs, clearance, or symptom resolution. The data originate from a study of blood T cell repertoires in COVID-19. V gave up 3 bases and J gave up 4 bases; unmatched junction bases: 6. CDR1 is LGHNA, CDR2 YNFKEQ, per germline. The CDR3 is 15 residues long. This table comes from immunoSEQ multiplex PCR, and its TCRdb copy is limited to in-frame clones, with some not included. The table records fewer than 350,000 clones, around 84% of them present only once. Sequencing was performed on PBMCs or T cells enriched from blood (not recorded which). This clonotype originated in a woman between 50 and 59 years old who had recovered from COVID-19. This chain links TRBV4-2 with TRBJ2-3; TRBD1 aligns across 8 bases. The CDR3 DNA is TGTGCCAGCAGCCAGCGACAGGGGTATGCAGATACGCAGTATTTT. This codes for CASSQRQGYADTQYF.